The rows below give T cell receptor beta chains drawn from one sample of a study of human thymus T cells. Here immunoSEQ multiplex PCR was the method, and the copy in TCRdb shows in-frame clones only, minus some. The sample includes about 43,000 clones, roughly 94% of them seen just once. Material: blood. The receptors were gathered from a girl less than two years old with a congenital heart defect but otherwise immunologically healthy. Each CDR3 is given with its conserved first and last residue. D genes are given only for firm matches. Not all rows give a size; the values are once, few, many and, for expanded clones, a class.

v_gene,d_gene,j_gene,abundance,CDR3nt,CDR3aa
TRBV21-1,.,TRBJ2-3,few,TGTGCCAGCAGCAATGGAAAGCAGGGGAGGTCAGATACGCAGTATTTT,CASSNGKQGRSDTQYF
TRBV29-1,.,TRBJ1-3,.,TGCAGCGTTGAAGATTGGGGGATCTCTGGAAACACCATATATTTT,CSVEDWGISGNTIYF
TRBV6-1,.,TRBJ2-6,.,TGTGCCAGCAGCCGATCCGACTCTGGGGCCAACGTCCTGACTTTC,CASSRSDSGANVLTF
TRBV7-9,.,TRBJ2-6,.,TGTGCCAGCAGCCTTTTGGGGAAGCGATCTGGGGCCAACGTCCTGACTTTC,CASSLLGKRSGANVLTF
TRBV6-5,TRBD2,TRBJ2-1,once,TGTGCCAGCAAGGCCGGGACTAGCGCATACAATGAGCAGTTCTTC,CASKAGTSAYNEQFF
TRBV6-1,TRBD1,TRBJ2-2,.,TGTGCCAGCAGTGAAGCGCTCGGGACAGGGATCGGGGAGCTGTTTTTT,CASSEALGTGIGELFF
TRBV6-5,TRBD2,TRBJ2-5,.,TGTGCCAGCTTCCCGGGACTAGAAGGAGAGACCCAGTACTTC,CASFPGLEGETQYF
TRBV28,TRBD2,TRBJ2-3,.,TGTGCCAGCACCCACCGAGGGACTAGCGGGAGAGGAGATACGCAGTATTTT,CASTHRGTSGRGDTQYF
TRBV2,TRBD2,TRBJ2-3,.,TGTGCCAGAACCCAAGCGGGGAGCACAGATACGCAGTATTTT,CARTQAGSTDTQYF
TRBV5-1,.,TRBJ2-5,once,TGCGCCAGCATGTTTGGACAGCAAGAGACCCAGTACTTC,CASMFGQQETQYF
TRBV7-2,.,TRBJ2-3,.,TGTGCCAGCAGCCCTAGCAGGGAAGCGGGCACAGATACGCAGTATTTT,CASSPSREAGTDTQYF
TRBV4-1,.,TRBJ1-1,.,TGCGCCAGCAGCCAAGATGTTAAGGGCCTATACACTGAAGCTTTCTTT,CASSQDVKGLYTEAFF
TRBV10-3,.,TRBJ2-3,.,TGTGCCATCCGTTCCGGAGGCGCAGATACGCAGTATTTT,CAIRSGGADTQYF
TRBV5-1,.,TRBJ2-2,.,TGCGCCAGCAGCGGGAGGAACACCGGGGAGCTGTTTTTT,CASSGRNTGELFF
TRBV25-1,.,TRBJ1-3,.,TGTGCCAGCAGTGAACTTGGTTCGGGAAACACCATATATTTT,CASSELGSGNTIYF
TRBV2,TRBD1,TRBJ2-7,.,TGTGCCAGCAGTGAAGCGGTACCAGGGGGCTACGAGCAGTACTTC,CASSEAVPGGYEQYF
TRBV18,.,TRBJ1-2,.,TGTGCCAGCTCACCGACAGGCTATGGCTACACCTTC,CASSPTGYGYTF
TRBV6-5,TRBD2,TRBJ2-5,.,TGTGCCAGCAGTTACTGGGGACTAGCGCCAGAGACCCAGTACTTC,CASSYWGLAPETQYF
TRBV19,.,TRBJ1-1,.,TGTGCCAGTAGTATACAGGGCTGGACTGAAGCTTTCTTT,CASSIQGWTEAFF
TRBV27,TRBD1,TRBJ2-7,.,TGTGCCAGCGGAAGGGACAGGAGCTCCTACGAGCAGTACTTC,CASGRDRSSYEQYF
TRBV6-5,.,TRBJ1-2,.,TGTGCCAGCAGTCCCCACGGACGTAACTATGGCTACACCTTC,CASSPHGRNYGYTF
TRBV18,.,TRBJ2-7,.,TGTGCCAGCTCACCCACCTCTACCTACGAGCAGTACTTC,CASSPTSTYEQYF
TRBV19,.,TRBJ2-1,.,TGTGCCAGTAGTATATTACTAGCTTACAATGAGCAGTTCTTC,CASSILLAYNEQFF
TRBV5-1,.,TRBJ2-1,.,TGCGCCAGCAGCTTAGGTAGCGGTTACAATGAGCAGTTCTTC,CASSLGSGYNEQFF
TRBV7-2,.,TRBJ2-7,.,TGTGCCAGCAGCTTAGACAGGTCCTACGAGCAGTACTTC,CASSLDRSYEQYF
TRBV19,.,TRBJ2-7,.,TGTGCCAGTAGTCCAGAACACGAGCAGTACTTC,CASSPEHEQYF
TRBV5-8,TRBD2,TRBJ2-1,.,TGTGCCAGCAGCCCAGGGCTCGGGAGGGTCCCGGAGGGGGATGAGCAGTTCTTC,CASSPGLGRVPEGDEQFF
TRBV6-5,.,TRBJ1-1,.,TGTGCCAGCAGTTTAGGGGACACTGAAGCTTTCTTT,CASSLGDTEAFF
TRBV10-3,.,TRBJ1-4,.,TGTGCCATCAGGAGGACCCGGAGCGATGAAAAACTGTTTTTT,CAIRRTRSDEKLFF
TRBV4-1,TRBD1,TRBJ1-3,.,TGCGCCAGCAGCCAAGCTCGACAGGGTGGGAGAGATAACACCATATATTTT,CASSQARQGGRDNTIYF
TRBV18,.,TRBJ2-7,.,TGTGCCAGCTCCCTCATAAAGGCCTACGAGCAGTACTTC,CASSLIKAYEQYF
TRBV29-1,.,TRBJ2-7,once,TGCAGCGCCCTAACCGCGACGGAACAGTACTTC,CSALTATEQYF
TRBV7-2,.,TRBJ2-2,.,TGTGCCAGCAGCTTTTTCCCGCGAGCAACCGGGGAGCTGTTTTTT,CASSFFPRATGELFF
TRBV5-1,TRBD2,TRBJ2-1,.,TGCGCCAGCAGCTTGGCTAGCGGCTCCTACAATGAGCAGTTCTTC,CASSLASGSYNEQFF
TRBV6-1,TRBD1,TRBJ2-7,.,TGTGCCAGCAGCCGCCGGACAGGGACGCCCTACGAGCAGTACTTC,CASSRRTGTPYEQYF
TRBV19,TRBD2,TRBJ2-1,few,TGTGCCAGTAAACCCTTAGCGGGAAATACCGAGCAGTTCTTC,CASKPLAGNTEQFF
TRBV7-9,.,TRBJ2-7,.,TGTGCCAGCAGCTCGCCGACGGCGCGCGAGCAGTACTTC,CASSSPTAREQYF
TRBV4-3,TRBD2,TRBJ2-5,.,TGCGCCAGCAGATTAGGACTAGCCCTCCAAGAGACCCAGTACTTC,CASRLGLALQETQYF
TRBV28,.,TRBJ1-1,.,TGTGCCAGCAGTTTTAGGGGGGACTTACACACTGAAGCTTTCTTT,CASSFRGDLHTEAFF
TRBV29-1,TRBD1,TRBJ2-5,.,TGCAGCGTTGGACAGGGTGGCCAAGAGACCCAGTACTTC,CSVGQGGQETQYF
TRBV19,.,TRBJ1-1,.,TGTGCCAGTAGTATAGATGGGGGTACGAGCACTGAAGCTTTCTTT,CASSIDGGTSTEAFF